A selection of T cell receptor beta chains follows, all from one sample in a study of a mutant IDH1 vaccine in newly diagnosed glioma. TCRdb's table, derived via immunoSEQ multiplex PCR, lists solely in-frame clones and lacks some. Here the sample spans tens of thousands of clones, 80% to 90% being singletons. Their antigens are not known. The sequences come from PBMCs, collected from a glioma patient whose treatment included an IDH1 peptide vaccine. Source of these receptors: a man in his thirties or forties with glioma. The CDR3 runs from the conserved cysteine through the conserved F or W. The order of the fields is J gene, clone size, V gene, D gene, CDR3 protein, CDR3 DNA. D genes are given only for firm matches. Size tells how often a clone was seen (once, few, many) or the class of an expanded clone, and some rows leave it out.

TRBJ2-7 | few | TRBV19 | - | CASSLTGTGPYEQYF | TGTGCCAGTAGTCTGACCGGGACCGGGCCCTACGAGCAGTACTTC
TRBJ2-7 | - | TRBV4-1 | - | CASSQEGRGFYEQYF | TGCGCCAGCAGCCAAGAAGGCAGGGGCTTCTACGAGCAGTACTTC
TRBJ2-5 | - | TRBV7-8 | TRBD1 | CASSQPRTGSEVPETQYF | TGTGCCAGCAGCCAACCGCGGACAGGGTCAGAGGTTCCTGAGACCCAGTACTTC
TRBJ2-7 | - | TRBV7-9 | TRBD1 | CASSPPGQEGEQYF | TGTGCCAGCAGCCCACCGGGACAGGAGGGCGAGCAGTACTTC
TRBJ1-2 | few | TRBV15 | - | CATSREGTGNYGYTF | TGTGCCACCAGCAGAGAGGGCACAGGGAACTATGGCTACACCTTC
TRBJ2-2 | - | TRBV30 | - | CAWITYMGTGELFF | TGTGCCTGGATCACTTATATGGGGACCGGGGAGCTGTTTTTT
TRBJ1-4 | - | TRBV19 | TRBD1 | CASSISGGANEKLFF | TGTGCCAGTAGTATATCAGGGGGTGCTAATGAAAAACTGTTTTTT
TRBJ1-6 | few | TRBV25-1 | - | CASSEYIRANSPLHF | TGTGCCAGCAGTGAATATATCAGGGCAAATTCACCCCTCCACTTT
TRBJ1-2 | - | TRBV6-6 | - | CASSYGRDGGYTF | TGTGCCAGCAGTTACGGCAGGGACGGAGGCTACACCTTC
TRBJ1-5 | - | TRBV6-1 | TRBD1 | CASSWTGEAQPQHF | TGTGCCAGCAGTTGGACAGGGGAGGCTCAGCCCCAGCATTTT
TRBJ1-1 | few | TRBV30 | - | CAWDGQGPTEAFF | TGTGCCTGGGATGGGCAGGGACCCACTGAAGCTTTCTTT
TRBJ2-7 | - | TRBV25-1 | - | CASESGTNSYEQYF | TGTGCCAGCGAGTCCGGGACAAACTCCTACGAGCAGTACTTC
TRBJ2-2 | - | TRBV20-1 | - | CSAWWTGELFF | TGCAGTGCTTGGTGGACCGGGGAGCTGTTTTTT
TRBJ2-3 | - | TRBV10-1 | TRBD2 | CASSEASGGQDTQYF | TGCGCCAGCAGTGAGGCTAGCGGGGGCCAAGATACGCAGTATTTT
TRBJ1-3 | - | TRBV23-1 | TRBD1 | CASSQRQGSGNTIYF | TGCGCCAGCAGTCAAAGACAGGGATCTGGAAACACCATATATTTT
TRBJ2-3 | few | TRBV5-1 | - | CASSAGSIADTQYF | TGCGCCAGCAGCGCCGGGTCAATCGCAGATACGCAGTATTTT
TRBJ2-3 | - | TRBV6-1 | - | CASNPQGYTQYF | TGTGCCAGCAACCCCCAGGGCTATACGCAGTATTTT
TRBJ2-7 | few | TRBV7-9 | - | CASSLVLADEQYF | TGTGCCAGCAGCTTAGTGTTAGCAGATGAGCAGTACTTC
TRBJ2-1 | - | TRBV19 | TRBD1 | CASRLGQGKYNEQFF | TGTGCCAGTAGGCTGGGACAGGGGAAGTACAATGAGCAGTTCTTC
TRBJ2-4 | - | TRBV6-6 | - | CASRVGGGLYF | TGTGCCAGCAGGGTTGGTGGGGGGCTGTACTTC
TRBJ1-4 | - | TRBV2 | - | CASSEWGARKEKLFF | TGTGCCAGCAGTGAATGGGGGGCGCGAAAAGAAAAACTGTTTTTT
TRBJ2-1 | - | TRBV15 | - | CATSSSGASYNEQFF | TGTGCCACCAGCAGTTCGGGGGCCTCCTACAATGAGCAGTTCTTC
TRBJ1-1 | - | TRBV6-1 | TRBD1 | CASISNGDRGTEAFF | TGTGCCAGCATATCGAACGGGGACAGGGGCACTGAAGCTTTCTTT
TRBJ2-7 | - | TRBV14 | - | CASSPGYEQYF | TGTGCCAGCAGCCCGGGGTACGAGCAGTACTTC
TRBJ1-6 | - | TRBV10-3 | - | CAISGDIDRNSPLHF | TGTGCCATCAGTGGTGACATCGATCGCAATTCACCCCTCCACTTT
TRBJ1-2 | - | TRBV5-5 | - | CASSFRQGPNYGYTF | TGTGCCAGCAGCTTCCGTCAGGGGCCTAACTATGGCTACACCTTC
TRBJ2-1 | - | TRBV30 | TRBD1 | CAWRESGTGGSYNEQFF | TGTGCCTGGAGGGAATCCGGGACAGGGGGTTCCTACAATGAGCAGTTCTTC
TRBJ2-1 | - | TRBV29-1 | - | CSVYQSYNEQFF | TGCAGCGTCTACCAATCTTACAATGAGCAGTTCTTC
TRBJ1-5 | once | TRBV6-5 | TRBD1 | CASSPGQARQPQHF | TGTGCCAGCAGTCCTGGACAGGCTCGGCAGCCCCAGCATTTT
TRBJ2-7 | - | TRBV5-1 | TRBD2 | CASSIGTSDEQYF | TGCGCCAGCAGCATAGGGACTAGCGATGAGCAGTACTTC
TRBJ1-1 | few | TRBV7-9 | - | CASSFMVGQGWTEAFF | TGTGCCAGCAGCTTCATGGTAGGCCAGGGCTGGACTGAAGCTTTCTTT
TRBJ2-3 | - | TRBV5-4 | - | CASSPRQTFQDTQYF | TGTGCCAGCAGCCCAAGACAGACCTTTCAAGATACGCAGTATTTT
TRBJ2-7 | - | TRBV6-5 | TRBD1 | CASSYGQGPYEQYF | TGTGCCAGCAGTTATGGACAGGGCCCCTACGAGCAGTACTTC
TRBJ2-5 | - | TRBV5-1 | - | CASSPRGETQYF | TGCGCCAGCAGCCCACGCGGGGAGACCCAGTACTTC
TRBJ2-5 | - | TRBV5-1 | - | CASSLASRGRGETQYF | TGCGCCAGCAGCTTGGCATCGCGGGGGCGTGGGGAGACCCAGTACTTC
TRBJ1-6 | - | TRBV18 | - | CASSPMDSGESPLHF | TGTGCCAGCTCACCAATGGACAGCGGGGAATCACCCCTCCACTTT
TRBJ1-1 | few | TRBV4-1 | - | CASSQVGSRTEAFF | TGCGCCAGCAGCCAAGTTGGTAGTCGAACTGAAGCTTTCTTT
TRBJ2-3 | - | TRBV5-1 | - | CASSLGDSTDTQYF | TGCGCCAGCAGCTTGGGGGACAGCACAGATACGCAGTATTTT
TRBJ2-2 | - | TRBV28 | TRBD2 | CASSLPSGGHTGELFF | TGTGCCAGCAGTTTGCCTAGCGGGGGCCACACCGGGGAGCTGTTTTTT
TRBJ2-2 | - | TRBV5-1 | - | CASSLGLAVNTGELFF | TGCGCCAGCTCTCTGGGGTTAGCGGTCAACACCGGGGAGCTGTTTTTT
TRBJ2-7 | - | TRBV6-1 | - | CASSEDGQYF | TGTGCCAGCAGTGAAGATGGGCAGTACTTC
TRBJ1-5 | - | TRBV13 | - | CASSLGQGGSNQPQHF | TGTGCCAGCAGCTTAGGCCAGGGTGGAAGCAATCAGCCCCAGCATTTT
TRBJ2-1 | - | TRBV30 | - | CAWSVWGPNPYYNEQFF | TGTGCCTGGAGTGTATGGGGGCCCAACCCATACTACAATGAGCAGTTCTTC
TRBJ1-5 | few | TRBV28 | - | CASSFGWGGNQPQHF | TGTGCCAGCAGTTTTGGCTGGGGAGGGAATCAGCCCCAGCATTTT
TRBJ2-1 | - | TRBV5-1 | - | CASSLRIHEQFF | TGCGCCAGCAGCCTTAGGATCCATGAGCAGTTCTTC
TRBJ1-5 | - | TRBV6-6 | TRBD1 | CASSPNRGRSEPQHF | TGTGCCAGCAGTCCCAACAGGGGTCGCTCCGAGCCCCAGCATTTT
TRBJ2-7 | - | TRBV9 | TRBD1 | CASSPRDRVHEQYF | TGTGCCAGCAGCCCCCGGGACAGGGTCCACGAGCAGTACTTC
TRBJ1-5 | few | TRBV10-2 | - | CASREGSNPPQHF | TGCGCCAGCAGAGAGGGTTCTAATCCGCCCCAGCATTTT
TRBJ2-2 | - | TRBV10-1 | - | CASSESDRFGGELFF | TGCGCCAGCAGTGAGTCCGACAGGTTCGGCGGGGAGCTGTTTTTT
TRBJ1-6 | once | TRBV5-1 | - | CASSFSPQASYNSPLHF | TGCGCCAGCAGCTTTAGCCCTCAAGCGTCCTATAATTCACCCCTCCACTTT
TRBJ1-5 | once | TRBV6-5 | TRBD1 | CASSFRQGSNQPQHF | TGTGCCAGCAGTTTTCGACAGGGAAGCAATCAGCCCCAGCATTTT
TRBJ1-4 | - | TRBV2 | - | CASREGAVHNEKLFF | TGTGCCAGCAGGGAGGGTGCAGTCCATAATGAAAAACTGTTTTTT
TRBJ1-2 | - | TRBV11-2 | - | CASSLGQTNYGYTF | TGTGCCAGCAGCTTAGGCCAGACTAACTATGGCTACACCTTC
TRBJ2-7 | - | TRBV11-1 | - | CASSYIRTLPGEQYF | TGTGCCAGCAGTTATATAAGGACCCTCCCGGGGGAGCAGTACTTC
TRBJ1-6 | - | TRBV14 | - | CASRTGGATPLHF | TGTGCCAGCAGGACAGGTGGGGCAACACCCCTCCACTTT
TRBJ2-1 | - | TRBV9 | - | CASSLSEYNEQFF | TGTGCCAGCAGCCTATCAGAGTACAATGAGCAGTTCTTC
TRBJ2-1 | - | TRBV10-2 | TRBD2 | CASSYSGPYNEQFF | TGCGCCAGCAGTTATAGCGGGCCTTACAATGAGCAGTTCTTC
TRBJ1-5 | few | TRBV7-2 | - | CASSLRRDQPQHF | TGTGCCAGCAGCCTGCGGAGGGATCAGCCCCAGCATTTT
TRBJ1-5 | - | TRBV5-8 | - | CASSEGVNPNQPQHF | TGTGCCAGCAGTGAGGGGGTCAACCCTAATCAGCCCCAGCATTTT
TRBJ2-7 | - | TRBV2 | TRBD1 | CASSRGGTGGNEQYF | TGTGCCAGCAGTAGAGGCGGGACAGGGGGCAACGAGCAGTACTTC